This section outlines one TCR beta chain sequence together with its context. Its cognate antigen is unknown. Primed by a sample-barcoded 5' primer and a J-beta primer mix, a second PCR proceeded for roughly 7 to 12 cycles. Unique molecular identifiers of 12 random nucleotides labeled each cDNA. TCRdb re-derived calls from the 5' RACE reads in MiXCR, one entry per CDR3 protein. The data show 760,000 or so distinct CDR3 sequences, with 25% seen just once and 9.4% held by the top ten. The draw of peripheral blood yielded around 10 milliliters from each donor. Germline CDR1 SGHTA, CDR2 FQGNSA. This CDR3 spans 14 amino acids. Trimming took off 2 bases at V and 1 base at J, with 8 bases between the two ends. This sample stems from a study of blood T cells in healthy people across ages. Study-wide points: When set beside aged donors, long-lived donors presented more naive CD4+ cells and higher diversity.

The sample was also reused in another study, on T cells of mothers and their children.

The sample was blood. This clonotype was sampled from a boy between 10 and 17 years old in good health. The chain recombines TRBV7-2 with TRBJ1-1; TRBD1 is a possible D gene (5 bases). CDR3 amino acids: CASSLIGANTEAFF. The CDR3 bases are TGTGCCAGCAGCTTAATAGGGGCGAACACTGAAGCTTTCTTT.